This TCR beta chain emerged from a study of shared clonotypes between healthy human individuals. Study results and caveats: Clonotype sharing among the donors was expected to vary with sequencing depth.

Of note for this clone: Its antigen remains unknown.

The method was immunoSEQ multiplex PCR; TCRdb's version includes in-frame clones alone and lacks a portion of them. The sample yields approximately 1.9 million clones, around 93% seen once. CDR3 size: 12 residues. V dropped 4 bases and J dropped 2 bases, with 6 bases sitting between them. CDR1 SQVTM and CDR2 ANQGSEA come from the germline V gene. Only CD45RO-negative cells positively selected for CCR7 counted as naive CD8 cells, so terminally differentiated effector memory CD45RA+ cells were excluded. Every donor was a Caucasian adult from Nashville, Tennessee. The V gene is TRBV29-1, the J gene TRBJ1-3; D not certain. The material sequenced was naive CD8+ T cells from PBMCs. This receptor was taken from a man aged 18-30 years in good health. Some clones in this sample may be carry-over from other donors' samples. CDR3 DNA sequence: TGCAGCGTTGTTGACCCTGGAAACACCATATATTTT. Protein product: CSVVDPGNTIYF. Based on the CDR3 plus reference TRBV29-1 and TRBJ1-3, the full variable domain is SAVISQKPSRDICQRGTSLTIQCQVDSQVTMMFWYRQQPGQSLTLIATANQGSEATYESGFVIDKFPISRPNLTFSTLTVSNMSPEDSSIYLCSVVDPGNTIYFGEGSWLTVV.